This T cell receptor (beta chain) was profiled in a study of CD8 T cells in Susac syndrome. Points from the study as a whole: Clonal expansion was not observed in the Susac syndrome CD4+ T cell repertoires.

Of note for this clonotype: Antigen specificity is unknown.

RNA was extracted with the RNeasy kit, and a quantity of 0.5 to 1 ug was reverse transcribed using random hexamers. The authors amplified TCR beta CDR3 across 54 Vbeta and 13 Jbeta using immunoSEQ multiplex PCR. Each CDR3 protein is one row after TCRdb ran MiXCR on the immunoSEQ multiplex PCR reads. Counted here are 71,000 or so distinct CDR3 sequences, 93% occurring once; the ten biggest clones make up roughly 0.15%. Deletions cut 5 bases from V and 9 bases from J, with 19 bases between. The CDR3 sequence is 14 residues long. Germline V lookup: CDR1 MDHEN, CDR2 SYDVKM. The J gene is TRBJ1-1, the V gene TRBV28, with D possibly being TRBD1 (5 bases). Material: CD4+ T cells from PBMCs. The sequence was obtained from a human donor with Susac syndrome. The CDR3 region is CASSPRIRDGKAFF. CDR3 sequence (DNA): TGTGCCAGCAGTCCCCGGATCCGGGACGGGAAAGCTTTCTTT.